A single sample is the source of the 27 T cell receptor beta chains below, sequenced in a study of T cells after yellow fever vaccination. TCRdb re-derived calls from the 5' RACE reads in MiXCR, one entry per CDR3 protein. The sample lists about 320,000 distinct CDR3 sequences, roughly an eighth occurring once. The source material was CD4+ T cells sorted from PBMCs, sampled 15 days after the yellow fever booster vaccination. The receptors were gathered from a man between 18 and 29 years old who received the YFV17D yellow fever vaccine.

This clonotype was recorded a few times. The chain couples TRBV13 to TRBJ1-4; a possible D gene is TRBD1 (5 bases). Trimming took 5 bases from V and 7 from J, leaving 17 bases between them. Per the germline V gene, CDR1 is PRHDT and CDR2 is FYEKMQ (reference sequence). The CDR3 totals 15 residues. As DNA, the CDR3 is TGTGCCAGCAGCCCGCCACGGGGGGGACCTGAAAAACTGTTTTTT. Translation: CASSPPRGGPEKLFF.

This clonotype was recorded a few times. The V and J genes are TRBV5-1 and TRBJ2-3; D is perhaps TRBD1 or TRBD2 (5 bases each). CDR1 SGHRS and CDR2 YFSETQ come from the germline V gene. This CDR3 region has 15 residues. V dropped 4 bases and J dropped 5 bases, with 17 bases sitting between them. The CDR3 DNA sequence: TGCGCCAGCAGCCCGACGGGGCCGGGCAGAGATACGCAGTATTTT. Amino acid sequence: CASSPTGPGRDTQYF. The full variable domain, completed using reference TRBV5-1 and TRBJ2-3, is KAGVTQTPRYLIKTRGQQVTLSCSPISGHRSVSWYQQTPGQGLQFLFEYFSETQRNKGNFPGRFSGRQFSNSRSEMNVSTLELGDSALYLCASSPTGPGRDTQYFGPGTRLTVL.

This clonotype was picked up a small number of times. The chain employs TRBV27 and TRBJ1-4; D may be TRBD1 (5 bases). The germline V gene encodes CDR1 MNHEY and CDR2 SMNVEV (reference sequence). The CDR3 sequence is 12 residues long. V was trimmed by 8 bases and J by 4 bases, leaving 8 bases between them. CDR3 DNA: TGTGCCAGCCGGGACGTTAATGAAAAACTGTTTTTT. Translation: CASRDVNEKLFF.

The V and J genes are TRBV27 and TRBJ2-2; 8 bases align to TRBD1. The CDR3 is 15 residues long. Germline loops: CDR1 MNHEY, CDR2 SMNVEV (reference sequence). The V gene end was trimmed by 6 bases and the J gene end by 2 bases; junction bases not matched to a gene: 5. The CDR3 region is CASRRDRFNTGELFF. The CDR3, as DNA: TGTGCCAGCAGGAGGGACAGGTTTAACACCGGGGAGCTGTTTTTT.

This clonotype was counted a few times. The J gene is TRBJ2-3, the V gene TRBV4-1, with TRBD2 matching over 11 bases. The J segment lost 0 bases and the V segment lost 7 bases, leaving 9 bases of the junction unmatched. CDR1 is MGHRA, CDR2 YSYEKL, per germline. The CDR3 covers 17 residues. This chain's CDR3 is CASTTSGGLISTDTQYF. As DNA, the CDR3 is TGCGCCAGCACCACTAGCGGGGGACTGATTAGCACAGATACGCAGTATTTT.

This clonotype turned up a few times. This chain connects TRBV10-2 to TRBJ1-5, with 11 bases identical to TRBD1. CDR3 size: 15 residues. Per the germline V gene, CDR1 is WSHSY and CDR2 is SAAADI. J gave up 9 bases and V 3 bases, and 7 bases lay outside the gene matches. As DNA, the CDR3 is TGCGCCAGCAGTGATATGGGACAGGGGGTTACGCCCCAGCATTTT. This sequence encodes CASSDMGQGVTPQHF.

The gene calls are TRBV3-1 and TRBJ1-4; 9 bases align to TRBD1. The CDR3 totals 13 residues. CDR1 and CDR2 (germline): LGHDT, YNNKEL (reference sequence). With 10 bases clipped from V and 4 bases from J, the junction kept 4 bases outside the gene matches. This chain's CDR3 is CATRDRDNEKLFF. As DNA, the CDR3 is TGTGCCACACGGGACAGGGATAATGAAAAACTGTTTTTT.

This clonotype was detected ten times or more. The CDR3 loop reads CAARSQVGPYEQYF. The DNA of the CDR3 is TGTGCCGCACGATCCCAAGTGGGTCCCTACGAGCAGTACTTC. The V gene is TRBV10-3, the J gene TRBJ2-7, with D uncertain. The CDR3 spans 14 residues. V gave up 11 bases and J gave up 2 bases, with 19 bases separating them. Germline-derived CDR1 and CDR2 are ENHRY and SYGVKD.

The chain carries TRBV2 and TRBJ2-5; 7 nucleotides line up with TRBD1. The trim removed 4 bases at V and 7 bases at J, leaving 9 bases unmatched. Germline V CDR1 and CDR2: SNHLY, FYNNEI. There are 14 residues in the CDR3. CDR3 sequence reads: CASSVRDSGRTQYF. CDR3 nucleotides: TGTGCCAGCAGTGTCCGGGACAGTGGTAGGACCCAGTACTTC.

CDR3 in DNA: TGTGCCAGCAGTTCTCAGCGGGGTGAGCAGTTCTTC. Translated, it gives CASSSQRGEQFF. J is TRBJ2-1 and V is TRBV12-3 or TRBV12-4, with TRBD2 matching over 7 bases. With 4 bases clipped from V and 9 bases from J, the junction kept 3 bases outside the gene matches. This CDR3 has 12 amino acids.

The rearrangement uses TRBV5-6 and TRBJ2-7; 12 bases map to TRBD1. With 3 bases clipped from V and 7 bases from J, the junction kept 8 bases outside the gene matches. The CDR3 length is 15 residues. In germline, CDR1 is SGHDT, CDR2 YYEEEE. The CDR3 DNA sequence: TGTGCCAGCAGCTCATTGGGACAGGGGGCGGAGGAGCAGTACTTC. Translated: CASSSLGQGAEEQYF.

As regards this clonotype: Compared with germline, one end of the junction differs, possibly owing to a read error. The chain carries TRBV12-3 or TRBV12-4 and TRBJ2-2, with 11 nucleotides matching TRBD2. There are 16 residues in the CDR3. CDR3: CASSVAGGRQTGELFF. The CDR3 DNA reads as TGTGCCAGCAGTGTAGCGGGGGGGCGGCAAACCGGGGAGCTGTTTTTT.

This clonotype was observed a handful of times. The chain carries TRBV9 and TRBJ1-1, with 8 nucleotides matching TRBD1. Losses at the gene ends were 4 bases for V and 3 bases for J; bases not matched to a gene: 8. This CDR3 spans 15 amino acids. Germline loops: CDR1 SGDLS, CDR2 YYNGEE. CDR3 in DNA: TGTGCCAGCAGCCCCCACGACAGGGGTTACACTGAAGCTTTCTTT. Translation: CASSPHDRGYTEAFF.

This clonotype was found many times. V is TRBV2 and J is TRBJ2-2; D is unclear. Germline loops: CDR1 SNHLY, CDR2 FYNNEI. Trimming cost V 1 base and J 3 bases, with 3 bases left between them. The CDR3 is 13 amino acids. CDR3 DNA sequence: TGTGCCAGCAGTGAAGGACACACCGGGGAGCTGTTTTTT. This encodes CASSEGHTGELFF.

The rearrangement links TRBV5-1 to TRBJ1-5, with D uncertain. CDR1 and CDR2 from the germline V gene are SGHRS and YFSETQ. The CDR3 consists of 13 residues. V lost 5 bases and J 5 bases, leaving 11 bases between the germline ends. For the CDR3, the DNA is TGCGCCAGCAGAGAGGGAGTTGATCAGCCCCAGCATTTT. Its protein product is CASREGVDQPQHF.

Worth noting for this clonotype: A read error may account for a junction end that differs from germline. The chain links TRBV7-2 to TRBJ2-5; 11 nucleotides align to TRBD2. This CDR3 contains 14 residues. Germline CDR1 and CDR2: SGHTA and FQGNSA. The CDR3 DNA sequence: TGTGCCAGCAGCATAGCGGGGGGGCGTGAGACCCAGTACTTC. It yields the protein CASSIAGGRETQYF.

This clonotype has ten or more counts. This chain connects TRBV7-9 to TRBJ2-2; 7 nucleotides agree with TRBD2. V dropped 5 bases and J dropped 4; count of bases not matched to a gene: 7. Per the germline V gene, CDR1 is SEHNR and CDR2 is FQNEAQ (reference sequence). The CDR3 loop spans 15 amino acids. This chain's CDR3 is CASSRTGGGTGELFF. Written as DNA, the CDR3 is TGTGCCAGCAGCCGAACGGGAGGTGGCACCGGGGAGCTGTTTTTT. Drawing the rest from reference TRBV7-9 and TRBJ2-2, the complete variable domain is DTGVSQNPRHKITKRGQNVTFRCDPISEHNRLYWYRQTLGQGPEFLTYFQNEAQLEKSRLLSDRFSAERPKGSFSTLEIQRTEQGDSAMYLCASSRTGGGTGELFFGEGSRLTVL.

This clonotype showed up many times. The V call is TRBV7-2, the J call TRBJ2-7, with D possibly TRBD2 on 6 matching bases. This CDR3 has 12 residues. V was trimmed by 2 bases and J by 7 bases, leaving 9 bases between them. Germline CDR1 is SGHTA and CDR2 is FQGNSA. In DNA, the CDR3 is TGTGCCAGCAGCTTATACGGGGGAGAGCAGTACTTC. It translates to CASSLYGGEQYF.

This clonotype showed up just a few times. V gene TRBV12-3 or TRBV12-4 combines with J gene TRBJ2-1; either TRBD1 or TRBD2 may fit D (5 bases each). The V end lost 3 bases, the J end lost 5 bases, and 17 bases lay between the germline ends. The CDR3 consists of 16 residues. CDR3 coding DNA: TGTGCCAGCAGTTTTTCAGGGTCGGGGAACGACAATGAGCAGTTCTTC. This translates into CASSFSGSGNDNEQFF.

This clonotype has at least ten counts. V is TRBV5-1 and J is TRBJ2-1, with a tentative D call TRBD2 (5 bases). V shed 0 bases and J shed 4 bases, with 11 bases lying between them. Germline values: CDR1 SGHRS, CDR2 YFSETQ. CDR3 length equals 15 residues. The CDR3, as DNA: TGCGCCAGCAGCTTGGAGGGAGTGGGGTACAATGAGCAGTTCTTC. The encoded protein is CASSLEGVGYNEQFF.

This clonotype turned up a few times. The rearrangement uses TRBV5-1 and TRBJ1-2; a possible D gene is TRBD1 (5 bases). The CDR3 has 14 amino acids. Germline V gene sequence: CDR1 SGHRS, CDR2 YFSETQ. Trimming took 3 bases from V and 4 from J, leaving 13 bases between them. For the CDR3, the DNA is TGCGCCAGCAGCTCCCAGGGTGAAAGCTATGGCTACACCTTC. Translating it yields CASSSQGESYGYTF.

This chain links TRBV4-2 with TRBJ1-3; 7 bases align to TRBD1. The V gene end was trimmed by 4 bases and the J gene end by 4 bases; junction bases not matched to a gene: 10. This CDR3 contains 16 residues. CDR1 LGHNA and CDR2 YNFKEQ come from the germline V gene. The CDR3 DNA reads as TGTGCCAGCAGCCCTCAGGGGGGCGCTAACGGAAACACCATATATTTT. This gives the protein CASSPQGGANGNTIYF.

This clonotype was picked up many times. This rearrangement joins TRBV19 to TRBJ1-1; 8 positions match TRBD1. V lost 2 bases to trimming and J lost 11 bases; unmatched junction nucleotides: 7. CDR1 LNHDA and CDR2 SQIVND come from the germline V gene (reference sequence). The CDR3 runs 13 residues. The DNA of the CDR3 is TGTGCCAGTAGTATATCCGGGACAGGAGGCGCTTTCTTT. This encodes CASSISGTGGAFF.

CDR3 nucleotide sequence: TGTGCCAGCAGACGGACGTTGAGCGAGACCCAGTACTTC. The encoded protein is CASRRTLSETQYF. The chain links TRBV6-5 to TRBJ2-5, with unresolved D. Between the trimmed V and J ends, which lost 6 bases and 5 bases, there was a span of 13 bases. Per germline, CDR1 MNHEY and CDR2 SVGAGI. CDR3 size: 13 residues.

V is TRBV6-2 or TRBV6-3 and J is TRBJ1-5; D might be TRBD1 (5 bases). This CDR3 has 16 residues. Between the trimmed V and J ends, which lost 4 bases and 3 bases, there was a span of 16 bases. Germline V gene lookup returns CDR1 MNHEY and CDR2 SVGEGT. CDR3 sequence reads: CASSFGAGSPNQPQHF. The CDR3 region has the DNA TGTGCCAGCAGTTTTGGGGCAGGGAGTCCCAATCAGCCCCAGCATTTT.

In this sample, this clonotype turned up many times. The chain links TRBV5-1 to TRBJ1-6, with D tentatively TRBD1 (6 bases). CDR1 and CDR2 (germline): SGHRS, YFSETQ. The CDR3 is made up of 13 amino acids. V was pared by 5 bases and J by 9 bases, with 12 bases between. The CDR3: CASSPGESSPLHF. DNA for the CDR3: TGCGCCAGCAGTCCAGGGGAGAGTTCACCCCTCCACTTT.

In its sample, this clonotype was seen a few times. The chain combines TRBV4-3 with TRBJ2-3, with D maybe TRBD2 (5 bases). CDR3 length equals 17 residues. Trimming removed 1 base at V and 3 bases at J, with 17 bases between. Germline V gene sequence: CDR1 LGHNA, CDR2 YSLEER. The CDR3 coding sequence is TGCGCCAGCAGCCAAGTAGGGTCAGGTCCGGGAACAGATACGCAGTATTTT. This sequence encodes CASSQVGSGPGTDTQYF.